This T cell receptor beta chain was retrieved from a study of T cell responses to AZD1222 COVID-19 vaccine. This CDR3 spans 14 amino acids. Germline CDR1 KGHSH, CDR2 LQKENI. Trimming shortened V by 3 bases and J by 7 bases, and 16 bases separated the two germline ends. Findings of the study overall: No day 14 peak samples; only post-peak repertoires were characterized.

Sequencing used immunoSEQ multiplex PCR; TCRdb keeps in-frame clones, though not all of them. The sample holds about 94,000 clones, over 75% seen once. This clone was detected only once. The antigen is undetermined. V gene TRBV18 combines with J gene TRBJ2-7; D tentatively fits TRBD1 or TRBD2 (7 bases each). The sample consisted of peripheral blood, taken 28 days after the second AZD1222 dose. The origin of this receptor is an adult who received the AZD1222 COVID-19 vaccine. The CDR3 region is CASSPPSGGEEQYF. In nucleotides, the CDR3 is TGTGCCAGCTCACCTCCTTCAGGGGGGGAAGAGCAGTACTTC.